The entry below describes one TCR beta chain. Trimming removed 11 bases from V and 2 bases from J, with 16 bases in between. The CDR3 runs 13 residues. In germline, CDR1 is MNHNY, CDR2 SVGAGI (reference sequence). Here immunoSEQ multiplex PCR was the method, and the copy in TCRdb shows in-frame clones only, minus some. The profile shows over 50,000 clones, approximately 90% of them singletons. This record comes from a study of OX40 agonist ivuxolimab in advanced cancers. This clonotype was sampled from an adult with an advanced solid tumor such as melanoma, head and neck, liver or kidney cancer. The sequencing here drew on CD4+ or CD8+ T cells sorted from blood, taken in a trial of the OX40 agonist ivuxolimab. The chain employs TRBV6-6 and TRBJ2-7; perhaps TRBD2 as D (5 bases). The chain's CDR3 is CASREGPTYEQYF. The CDR3 region has the DNA TGTGCCTCTCGTGAGGGCCCTACCTACGAGCAGTACTTC.